Listed below are T cell receptor beta chains from one sample, sequenced in a study of identical twins. MiXCR, run by TCRdb on the 5' RACE reads, gives a single entry per CDR3 protein. Of roughly 1.6 million distinct CDR3 sequences in the sample, under 35% were seen once. Sequenced: cord blood. The source is a newborn girl in good health. Each CDR3 is given without its conserved first and last residue.

v_gene,CDR3aa
TRBV5-1,ASSFTGRSYEQY
TRBV20-1,SASPRSSGRYEQY
TRBV12-3/TRBV12-4,ASSLTNHEQF
TRBV3-1,ASSQDKLLVRETQY
TRBV5-1,ASSLGRAAGAARNTEAF
TRBV6-1,ASSDPGLVRETQY
TRBV28,ASSSQSGTDNEKLF
TRBV20-1,SARPVAGGFYEQY
TRBV27,ASSLSVAGGLQETQY
TRBV28,ASRQGAVYGYT
TRBV11-2,ASSLVTSGRIQYNEQF
TRBV6-2/TRBV6-3,ASSYASGMETQY
TRBV2,AITGTDRAQLNTGELF
TRBV3-1,ASSQGLVLSGELF
TRBV20-1,SASGQVSTGELF
TRBV3-1,ASARWGPYEQY
TRBV3-1,ASSQVSRGTYEQY
TRBV28,ASVSGEPSTDTQY
TRBV5-6,ASSLRLGSNQPQH
TRBV20-1,SAREGNSGANVLT
TRBV29-1,SVESDLVTEAF
TRBV28,ASSSQGAGNTEAF
TRBV4-2,ASSQEADRVKY
TRBV5-1,ASSLDGRATSTEAF
TRBV6-6,ASRLLAGLEGNTIY
TRBV6-5,ASSYSPDIFYGYT
TRBV28,ASSTSMEGGRDTQY
TRBV4-1,ACSLSGTSVSSYNEQF
TRBV2,ASSPIASTDTQY
TRBV5-1,ASSLVGLATNEKLF
TRBV7-9,ASSPPGQGGMGSYNEQF
TRBV5-1,ASRGQETQY
TRBV6-1,ASPPGLGWTGELF
TRBV12-5,ASGLRGDTQY
TRBV28,ATQLAFLSYEQY
TRBV7-9,ASSTTGTSNTEAF
TRBV6-1,ASSAGQPLNYGYT
TRBV5-1,ASSHTLAGNQDTQY
TRBV6-1,ASSENRELTEAF
TRBV2,ASTAQIAVPYNEQF
TRBV20-1,SARFRGAYGYT
TRBV29-1,SVPAWTGVRDGYT
TRBV11-2,ASSSTSGYQETQY
TRBV12-5,ASGFEANYGYT
TRBV28,ASSFQIPSTDTQY
TRBV2,ASPGTGEETQY
TRBV12-3/TRBV12-4,ASSLEGTQY